This T cell receptor (beta chain) comes out of a study of CD8 T cells in Susac syndrome. Study-wide results and limits: Expansion of Susac CD8+ clones peaked in TEMRA cells and in active patients.

RNA was extracted with the RNeasy kit, and a quantity of about 0.45 to 1 ug was reverse transcribed using random hexamers. MiXCR, applied by TCRdb to the immunoSEQ multiplex PCR reads, yields one record per CDR3 protein. The data show 50,000 to 55,000 distinct CDR3 sequences, over 90% seen once. Note on this clonotype: As yet, its antigen is unknown.

This CDR3 contains 13 residues. V gave up 0 bases and J gave up 6 bases, with 7 bases separating them. The germline V gene has CDR1 SGHDT and CDR2 YYEEEE. Sequences were obtained from CD8+ T cells from PBMCs. This TCR was sampled from a human donor with Susac syndrome. This chain uses TRBV5-6 with TRBJ2-1; TRBD1 is a possible D gene (5 bases). The CDR3 region has the DNA TGTGCCAGCAGCTTGGAAAGGGGCAATGAGCAGTTCTTC. Residues: CASSLERGNEQFF.